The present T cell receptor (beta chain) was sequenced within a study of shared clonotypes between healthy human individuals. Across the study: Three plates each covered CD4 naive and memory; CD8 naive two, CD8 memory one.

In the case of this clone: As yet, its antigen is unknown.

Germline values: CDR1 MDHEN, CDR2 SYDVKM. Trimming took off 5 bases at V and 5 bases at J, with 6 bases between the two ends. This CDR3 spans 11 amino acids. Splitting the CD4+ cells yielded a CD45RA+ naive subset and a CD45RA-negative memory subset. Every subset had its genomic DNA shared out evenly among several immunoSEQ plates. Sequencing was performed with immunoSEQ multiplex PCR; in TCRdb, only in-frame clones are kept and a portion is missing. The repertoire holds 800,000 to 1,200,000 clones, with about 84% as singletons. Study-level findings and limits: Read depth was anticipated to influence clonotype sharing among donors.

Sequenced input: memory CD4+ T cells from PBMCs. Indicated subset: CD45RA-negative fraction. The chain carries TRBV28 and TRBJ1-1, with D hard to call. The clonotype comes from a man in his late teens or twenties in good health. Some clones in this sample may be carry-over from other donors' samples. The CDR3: CASSGRTEAFF. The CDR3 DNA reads TGTGCCAGCAGTGGCCGGACTGAAGCTTTCTTT.